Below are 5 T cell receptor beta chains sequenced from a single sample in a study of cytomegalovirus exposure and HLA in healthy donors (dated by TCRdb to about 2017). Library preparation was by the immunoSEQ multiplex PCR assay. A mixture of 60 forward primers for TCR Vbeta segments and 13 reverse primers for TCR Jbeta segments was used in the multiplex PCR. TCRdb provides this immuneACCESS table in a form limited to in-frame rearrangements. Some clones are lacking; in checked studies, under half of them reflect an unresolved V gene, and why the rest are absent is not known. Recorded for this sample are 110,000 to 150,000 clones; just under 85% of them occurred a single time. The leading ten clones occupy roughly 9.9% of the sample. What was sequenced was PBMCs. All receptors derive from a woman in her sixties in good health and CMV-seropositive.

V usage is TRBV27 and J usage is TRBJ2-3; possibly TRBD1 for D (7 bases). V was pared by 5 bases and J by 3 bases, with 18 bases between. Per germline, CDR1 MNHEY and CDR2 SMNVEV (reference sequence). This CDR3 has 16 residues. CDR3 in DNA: TGTGCCAGCAGTCCCCTTGCAGGGGGGTTAACAGATACGCAGTATTTT. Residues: CASSPLAGGLTDTQYF.

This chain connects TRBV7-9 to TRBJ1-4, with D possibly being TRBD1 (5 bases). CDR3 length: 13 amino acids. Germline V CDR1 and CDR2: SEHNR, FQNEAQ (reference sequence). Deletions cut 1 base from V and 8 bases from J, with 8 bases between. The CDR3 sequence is CASSLDRQEKLFF. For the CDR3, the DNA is TGTGCCAGCAGCTTAGACAGGCAGGAAAAACTGTTTTTT.

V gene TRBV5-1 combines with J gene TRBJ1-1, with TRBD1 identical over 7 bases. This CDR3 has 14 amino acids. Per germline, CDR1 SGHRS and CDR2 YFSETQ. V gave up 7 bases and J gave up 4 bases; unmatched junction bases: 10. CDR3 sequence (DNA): TGCGCCAGCTCAGGACAGGCGGGAGGCACTGAAGCTTTCTTT. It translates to CASSGQAGGTEAFF. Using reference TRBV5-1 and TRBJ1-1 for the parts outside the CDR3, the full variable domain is KAGVTQTPRYLIKTRGQQVTLSCSPISGHRSVSWYQQTPGQGLQFLFEYFSETQRNKGNFPGRFSGRQFSNSRSEMNVSTLELGDSALYLCASSGQAGGTEAFFGQGTRLTVV.

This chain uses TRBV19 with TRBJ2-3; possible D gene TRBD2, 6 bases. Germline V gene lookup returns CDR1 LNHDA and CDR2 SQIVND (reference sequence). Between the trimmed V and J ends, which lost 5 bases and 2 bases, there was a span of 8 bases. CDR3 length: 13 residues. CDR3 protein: CASSWGDTDTQYF. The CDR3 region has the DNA TGTGCCAGTAGTTGGGGGGACACAGATACGCAGTATTTT.

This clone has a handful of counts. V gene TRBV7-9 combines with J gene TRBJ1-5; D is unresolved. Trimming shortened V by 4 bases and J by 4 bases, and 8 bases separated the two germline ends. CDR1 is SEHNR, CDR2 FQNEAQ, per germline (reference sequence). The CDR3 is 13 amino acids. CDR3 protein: CASSWALNQPQHF. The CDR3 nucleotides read TGTGCCAGCAGCTGGGCCCTAAATCAGCCCCAGCATTTT.